The present TCR beta chain was sequenced within a study of Graves' ophthalmopathy and Graves' hyperthyroidism. Study overall: Stable hyperthyroidism denotes an absence of ophthalmopathy throughout 18 months of follow-up.

Using RNA transcripts, the TCR beta CDR3 regions were amplified. The library came from an HTBI-primed first-round RT-PCR and a second-round multiplex PCR. TCRdb re-called the multiplex PCR reads through MiXCR, storing one row per CDR3 protein. Among about 1.1 million distinct CDR3 sequences listed, about two fifths were seen once. The CDR3 has 15 residues. V lost 2 bases, J lost 2 bases, and 5 bases stayed unmatched. The germline gives CDR1 SGHVS, CDR2 FNYEAQ. There are many counts of this clonotype. Its specificity is unknown. Study conclusions and caveats: Most expanded clonotypes from thyroid (those above 0.001 frequency) were also found in blood. A model built from 13 signatures distinguished ophthalmopathy from stable hyperthyroidism with approximately 88% sensitivity and 70% to 84% specificity.

Other autoimmune diseases, uncontrolled infections, pregnancy or lactation excluded patients from enrollment. The TCR comes from an adult man with Graves' hyperthyroidism. The sequencing sample was made of peripheral blood or thyroid tissue (not recorded which). The V and J genes are TRBV7-6 and TRBJ2-5; 7 bases fit TRBD2. The chain's CDR3 is CASSLRGGAQETQYF. For the CDR3, the DNA is TGTGCCAGCAGCTTAAGGGGAGGGGCGCAAGAGACCCAGTACTTC.